A selection of T cell receptor beta chains follows, all from one sample in a study of cytomegalovirus exposure and HLA in healthy donors. Clones were sequenced by immunoSEQ multiplex PCR, and TCRdb holds only the in-frame ones, with some missing. The sample includes just over 150,000 clones, under 90% of them seen just once. Sequenced sample: PBMCs. These TCRs come from a man younger than 30 in good health and CMV-seronegative. CDR3s include the opening cysteine and the closing phenylalanine or tryptophan. Fields, in order: J gene, V gene, CDR3 length, clone size, D gene, CDR3 DNA, CDR3 protein. A D gene is named only where the DNA matches it firmly. The size of a clone is reported for some rows only, either as once, few or many, or as a class for expanded clones.

TRBJ1-6 TRBV5-8 13 once . TGTGCCAGCAGGACAAACGGGGGTTCACCCCTCCACTTT CASRTNGGSPLHF
TRBJ2-7 TRBV19 13 . . TGTGCCAGTAGCTTGAGACAGACCTACGAGCAGTACTTC CASSLRQTYEQYF
TRBJ2-2 TRBV6-5 15 . . TGTGCCAGCAGTTACTCGCCCGGAGGCGGAAGGGAGCTGTTTTTT CASSYSPGGGRELFF
TRBJ2-7 TRBV15 14 . TRBD1 TGTGCCACCAGCAGAGGGGACAGGGAGTACGAGCAGTACTTC CATSRGDREYEQYF
TRBJ2-6 TRBV9 15 . TRBD1 TGTGCCAGCAGCGCCCAGGGGGCTGGGGCCAACGTCCTGACTTTC CASSAQGAGANVLTF
TRBJ1-1 TRBV19 14 . . TGTGCCAATAGTATTGGGCGGACTAACACTGAAGCTTTCTTT CANSIGRTNTEAFF
TRBJ1-2 TRBV6-5 15 once . TGTGCCAGCAGTTACTCAGTGGGGCCTGGCTATGGCTACACCTTC CASSYSVGPGYGYTF
TRBJ2-3 TRBV6-1 15 . . TGTGCCAGCAGTGAAGCAGGGGCCTACACAGATACGCAGTATTTT CASSEAGAYTDTQYF
TRBJ2-5 TRBV6-5 11 . . TGTGCCAGCAGGAACTGGGAGACCCAGTACTTC CASRNWETQYF
TRBJ1-1 TRBV28 14 . . TGTGCCAGCAGTAATGGACAACTGAACACTGAAGCTTTCTTT CASSNGQLNTEAFF
TRBJ2-7 TRBV7-2 15 once TRBD2 TGTGCCAGCAGCCCTCCGGGACTAGCGGCCCTCGAGCAGTACTTC CASSPPGLAALEQYF
TRBJ2-2 TRBV6-1 17 . . TGTGCCAGCAGTGAATTCCAGGCAGGGCGGAGCACCGGGGAGCTGTTTTTT CASSEFQAGRSTGELFF
TRBJ2-7 TRBV7-2 16 . TRBD2 TGTGCCAGCAGCCTGATCGGACTAGCGGGAGTGGATGAGCAGTACTTC CASSLIGLAGVDEQYF
TRBJ1-6 TRBV29-1 13 few TRBD1 TGCAGCGTGAGACAGGGGGATAATTCACCCCTCCACTTT CSVRQGDNSPLHF
TRBJ2-1 TRBV18 12 . . TGTGCCAGCTCACCTTCCGAGAGTGAGCAGTTCTTC CASSPSESEQFF
TRBJ2-7 TRBV7-9 12 . . TGTGCCAGCAGCTCCCACTCCTACGAGCAGTACTTC CASSSHSYEQYF
TRBJ1-2 TRBV29-1 12 . . TGCAGCGTTCAAGGGGGAGGATATGGCTACACCTTC CSVQGGGYGYTF
TRBJ1-2 TRBV19 12 . . TGTGCCAGTAGTATAGAAGCGACGACCTACACCTTC CASSIEATTYTF
TRBJ2-7 TRBV7-2 16 . TRBD2 TGTGCCAGCAGCTCCGCTTGGGGCGGGAGCTCCTACGAGCAGTACTTC CASSSAWGGSSYEQYF
TRBJ2-3 TRBV5-1 14 . TRBD2 TGCGCCAGCAGCTTGGGGCGGGAGCGGGATACGCAGTATTTT CASSLGRERDTQYF
TRBJ1-5 TRBV7-9 17 . . TGTGCCAGCAGCTTAGGTGGGGGGACGGTTAGCAATCAGCCCCAGCATTTT CASSLGGGTVSNQPQHF
TRBJ2-7 TRBV6-5 13 . . TGTGCCAGCAGTTGGGGCAGCCCCTACGAGCAGTACTTC CASSWGSPYEQYF
TRBJ2-2 TRBV6-1 15 once TRBD1 TGTGCCAGCAGCCCCGGGACAGCTAACACCGGGGAGCTGTTTTTT CASSPGTANTGELFF
TRBJ2-1 TRBV5-1 16 . TRBD2 TGCGCCAGCAGCCTATCCCCTAGCGGCACCTACAATGAGCAGTTCTTC CASSLSPSGTYNEQFF
TRBJ1-1 TRBV19 15 . . TGTGCCAGTAGTACGCCCGGGAGGTTGGGCACTGAAGCTTTCTTT CASSTPGRLGTEAFF
TRBJ2-2 TRBV7-7 15 . . TGTGCCAGCAGCGACTCCCTAGATGGCACCGGGGAGCTGTTTTTT CASSDSLDGTGELFF
TRBJ2-7 TRBV6-5 14 . . TGTGCCACCGAAGGGGGGGACCATTCCGACGAGCAGTACTTC CATEGGDHSDEQYF
TRBJ1-4 TRBV30 13 . TRBD1 TGTGCCTGGGACCGGGACAGGGACGAAAAACTGTTTTTT CAWDRDRDEKLFF
TRBJ2-7 TRBV29-1 13 . . TGCAGCGCTCGGACACCGAGCTCCTACGAGCAGTACTTC CSARTPSSYEQYF
TRBJ2-7 TRBV6-4 11 . . TGTGCCTGCCCATTTTCGGGCGAGCAGTACTTC CACPFSGEQYF
TRBJ2-3 TRBV7-3 15 . TRBD2 TGTGCCAGCAGCCATGGGGTAGCGGGAACAGATACGCAGTATTTT CASSHGVAGTDTQYF
TRBJ1-2 TRBV9 12 . . TGTGCCAGCAGTCACCTAGACTATGGCTACACCTTC CASSHLDYGYTF
TRBJ2-7 TRBV6-5 14 once TRBD2 TGTGCCAGCAGAGCGGGACTAGCGGTTTACGAGCAGTACTTC CASRAGLAVYEQYF
TRBJ1-2 TRBV20-1 11 . . TGCAGTACAGGGACTAACTATGGCTACACCTTC CSTGTNYGYTF
TRBJ1-2 TRBV6-6 16 . TRBD1 TGTGCCAGCAGTTACTCGGAGGGGGCGAATATCTATGGCTACACCTTC CASSYSEGANIYGYTF
TRBJ2-2 TRBV11-2 14 . . TGTGCCAGCAGCTTAGGAGTTAACACCGGGGAGCTGTTTTTT CASSLGVNTGELFF
TRBJ1-2 TRBV14 14 once TRBD1 TGTGCCAGCAGCCCGTTGGACAGGGTGGGTGGCTACACCTTC CASSPLDRVGGYTF
TRBJ1-2 TRBV15 13 . . TGTGCCACCAGCAGAGGGGGGGTGGATGGCTACACCTTC CATSRGGVDGYTF
TRBJ2-3 TRBV10-3 12 . . TGTGCCATCAATGACAGGTCAGATACGCAGTATTTT CAINDRSDTQYF
TRBJ1-1 TRBV2 14 . . TGTGCCAGCAGGGTACAGGGAGGGGGGACTGAAGCTTTCTTT CASRVQGGGTEAFF
TRBJ2-1 TRBV5-1 16 once TRBD2 TGCGCCAGCAGCTCGAACCCGGGACTAGACCCAAATGAGCAGTTCTTC CASSSNPGLDPNEQFF
TRBJ1-2 TRBV7-2 13 . TRBD1 TGTGCCAGCAGCGCAACAGGGGGCGGGGGCTACACCTTC CASSATGGGGYTF
TRBJ1-4 TRBV2 13 . . TGTGCCAGCAAGAGGGACACCTCTGAAAAACTGTTTTTT CASKRDTSEKLFF
TRBJ2-1 TRBV5-1 14 many TRBD2 TGCGCCAGCAGCGCTAGCGGTTCCTACAATGAGCAGTTCTTC CASSASGSYNEQFF
TRBJ1-2 TRBV6-5 14 . . TGTGCCAGCAGTATGGGCCCAAACAGCTATGGCTACACCTTC CASSMGPNSYGYTF
TRBJ2-5 TRBV5-4 13 once . TGTGCCAGTACGACAGGAGCTCAAGAGACCCAGTACTTC CASTTGAQETQYF
TRBJ2-7 TRBV18 14 . . TGTGCCAGCTCACCAACTTACAGGGTAGACGAGCAGTACTTC CASSPTYRVDEQYF
TRBJ2-6 TRBV5-4 17 . TRBD1 TGTGCCAGCAGCTGGGACAGTCAGGTAACTGGGGCCAACGTCCTGACTTTC CASSWDSQVTGANVLTF
TRBJ2-5 TRBV5-6 16 . TRBD2 TGTGCCAGCAGCTTGGTGGGTAGCGGGGGAAGAGAGACCCAGTACTTC CASSLVGSGGRETQYF
TRBJ1-6 TRBV6-6 16 . . TGTGCCAGCAGTTATCAGTGGGGGCCGGGAAATTCACCCCTCCACTTT CASSYQWGPGNSPLHF
TRBJ2-5 TRBV10-3 13 . . TGTGCCATCAGGGTCGGAGTCCAAGAGACCCAGTACTTC CAIRVGVQETQYF
TRBJ1-1 TRBV21-1 20 . . TGTGCCAGCAGCCAACCAGAGACCCGGGACAGCCTCGGAATGAACACTGAAGCTTTCTTT CASSQPETRDSLGMNTEAFF
TRBJ2-7 TRBV5-5 12 . . TGTGCCAGCAGCTTGTCGTCCTACGAGCAGTACTTC CASSLSSYEQYF
TRBJ2-7 TRBV5-1 16 . . TGCGCCAGCAGCCCGAATCAGGACAAGAGGCTCGACGAGCAGTACTTC CASSPNQDKRLDEQYF
TRBJ2-7 TRBV28 13 . . TGTGCCAGCCCCTTCCCGGGAGTCTACGAGCAGTACTTC CASPFPGVYEQYF
TRBJ2-1 TRBV27 15 once . TGTGCCAGCAGTTTATCGTCCGGGAGTGTCACTGAGCAGTTCTTC CASSLSSGSVTEQFF
TRBJ2-2 TRBV6-6 15 . TRBD1 TGTGCCAGCAGGCCCCGGGACAGGGCGACCGGGGAGCTGTTTTTT CASRPRDRATGELFF
TRBJ1-6 TRBV6-4 18 few . TGTGCCAGCAATCCGGGGGGAGTATCTAGCTCCTATAATTCACCCCTCCACTTT CASNPGGVSSSYNSPLHF
TRBJ2-1 TRBV7-8 16 . TRBD2 TGTGCCAGCAGCTTAGCCGGAGCGGGAGGGCCGGGCGAGCAGTTCTTC CASSLAGAGGPGEQFF
TRBJ2-7 TRBV18 15 . TRBD1 TGTGCCAGCTCGTCGGGCGAGGGACAGGGGTACGAGCAGTACTTC CASSSGEGQGYEQYF